A single sample gave rise to the 15 T cell receptor beta chains below, sequenced in a study of metastatic and nonmetastatic thyroid tumors (dated by TCRdb to 2018 to 2021). No treatment had been received by any patient before thyroid surgery. The protocol used for the library was PCR. Data came from an Illumina HiSeq 4000. The public sequencing data were trimmed at Q25 with fastp and processed into clonotypes with MiXCR by TCRdb, which kept only in-frame beta chains. For this sample the table gives some 33,000 clones, of which approximately 7.4% were detected only once. 43% of the sample belongs to the ten largest clones. The sequencing input was blood. Receptors originate from a female donor with papillary thyroid cancer or a benign thyroid nodule (not recorded which). Some clones in this sample may be carry-over from other donors' samples.

In its sample, this clone was seen many times. This sequence joins TRBV4-3 and TRBJ2-2; the D gene could be TRBD1 or TRBD2 (6 bases each). In germline, CDR1 is LGHNA, CDR2 YSLEER. The V and J ends lost 1 base and 5 bases respectively, with 11 bases between them. The CDR3 loop spans 15 amino acids. The CDR3 loop is CASSQGGGRTGELFF. In DNA, the CDR3 is TGCGCCAGCAGCCAAGGTGGGGGGCGAACCGGGGAGCTGTTTTTT.

This clone was found many times. V is TRBV4-1 and J is TRBJ2-1, with TRBD2 identical over 13 bases. V was clipped by 4 bases and J by 4 bases; unmatched bases: 1. The CDR3 contains 15 residues. Germline CDR1 and CDR2: MGHRA and YSYEKL. The chain's CDR3 is CASSPGLAGYNEQFF. Written as DNA, the CDR3 is TGCGCCAGCAGCCCGGGACTAGCGGGATACAATGAGCAGTTCTTC.

Turning to this clone: The junction does not match germline at one end; this may be a read error. This sample includes further DNA sequences coding for the same CDR3. The chain joins TRBV2 to TRBJ1-5; perhaps TRBD1 as D (5 bases). This CDR3 spans 19 amino acids. Germline V gives CDR1 SNHLY, CDR2 FYNNEI. The CDR3 DNA follows: TGTGCCAGCAGTGAATGGGGACCCCTCAGGAGGTCAAGCAATCAGCCACAGCATTTT. Residues: CASSEWGPLRRSSNQPQHF.

This clone was observed at least ten times. The chain uses TRBV11-2 and TRBJ1-1, with D uncertain. The CDR3 is 14 amino acids. Trimming pared 2 bases from V and 1 base from J, leaving 8 bases between. Germline V gene sequence: CDR1 SGHAT, CDR2 FQNNGV. The CDR3 DNA reads TGTGCCAGCAGCTTAACACAGACGAACACTGAAGCTTTCTTT. Protein sequence: CASSLTQTNTEAFF.

This clone has at least ten counts. V and J are TRBV6-1 and TRBJ2-7; the D is unclear. This CDR3 has 14 amino acids. CDR1 and CDR2 from the germline V gene are MNHNS and SASEGT. V was pared by 7 bases and J by 0 bases, with 13 bases between. DNA for the CDR3: TGTGCCAGCACGGTCCTGTACAGCTCCTACGAGCAGTACTTC. Its protein product is CASTVLYSSYEQYF.

In its sample, this clone was seen many times. J is TRBJ1-3 and V is TRBV7-8; the D gene is possibly TRBD1 (5 bases). This CDR3 spans 12 amino acids. Germline V gene data show CDR1 as SGHVS and CDR2 as FQNEAQ. V lost 4 bases, J lost 8 bases, and 9 bases lay in between. In nucleotides, the CDR3 is TGTGCCAGCAGCTACCAGGGATACACCATATATTTT. Its translation: CASSYQGYTIYF.

This clone has a count of ten or more. In the same sample, other DNA sequences code for this CDR3. This chain uses TRBV7-8 with TRBJ1-5, with a weak D call TRBD1 (5 bases). Trimming took off 1 base at V and 0 bases at J, with 16 bases between the two ends. The germline V gene has CDR1 SGHVS and CDR2 FQNEAQ. This CDR3 comprises 18 residues. The CDR3 loop is CASSLGRAKILSNQPQHF. DNA for the CDR3: TGTGCCAGCAGCTTAGGCAGGGCAAAAATCCTTAGCAATCAGCCCCAGCATTTT.

This clone showed up many times. The chain couples TRBV10-3 to TRBJ1-1; TRBD1 might be the D (6 bases). Trimming removed 6 bases from V and 6 bases from J, with 17 bases in between. This CDR3 comprises 14 residues. Germline lookup yields CDR1 ENHRY and CDR2 SYGVKD. The CDR3 region is CAIRQQGIYAEAFF. CDR3 nucleotide sequence: TGTGCCATCAGACAACAGGGAATTTACGCTGAAGCTTTCTTT.

The table lists this clone with many counts. One end of the junction is discordant with germline, which a read error may explain. The chain uses TRBV5-4 and TRBJ1-3, with TRBD1 matching 8 bases. There are 13 residues in the CDR3. Germline loops: CDR1 SGHNT, CDR2 YYREEE (reference sequence). CDR3 DNA: TGTGCCAGCAGCTCCCCATTAACGGGACAGGCGATATTT. Encoded protein: CASSSPLTGQAIF.

This clone was found many times. The V and J genes are TRBV11-2 and TRBJ2-7, with D perhaps given as TRBD1 or TRBD2 (5 bases each). V lost 2 bases to trimming and J lost 2 bases, with 16 bases between them. This CDR3 region has 16 residues. Per germline, CDR1 SGHAT and CDR2 FQNNGV. CDR3 loop: CASSLKAGARTYEQYF. The CDR3 nucleotides read TGTGCCAGCAGCTTAAAGGCCGGGGCCCGAACCTACGAGCAGTACTTC.

This clone was counted many times. The chain recombines TRBV28 with TRBJ1-1; D gene ambiguous. Germline CDR1 MDHEN, CDR2 SYDVKM. V lost 9 bases and J lost 6, with 14 bases in between. The CDR3 is 12 residues long. DNA for the CDR3: TGTGCCAGTAGTATGGTAAGGGCTGAAGCTTTCTTT. As protein: CASSMVRAEAFF.

This clone was seen ten or more times. The rearrangement joins TRBV19 to TRBJ2-7; maybe TRBD1 (6 bases). The CDR3 runs 15 residues. V lost 6 bases and J lost 2, with 17 bases in between. Germline assignment: CDR1 LNHDA and CDR2 SQIVND (reference sequence). CDR3 region: CASSLAQGIPYEQYF. The CDR3 DNA sequence: TGTGCCAGTAGCCTAGCACAGGGTATACCCTACGAGCAGTACTTC. Filled out from reference TRBV19 and TRBJ2-7, the complete variable domain reads DGGITQSPKYLFRKEGQNVTLSCEQNLNHDAMYWYRQDPGQGLRLIYYSQIVNDFQKGDIAEGYSVSREKKESFPLTVTSAQKNPTAFYLCASSLAQGIPYEQYFGPGTRLTVT.

The chain joins TRBV18 to TRBJ2-3; the D call may be TRBD1 or TRBD2 (5 bases each). V lost 1 base and J 0 bases, leaving 11 bases between the germline ends. The CDR3 has 16 amino acids. CDR1 is KGHSH and CDR2 is LQKENI in the germline V gene. The CDR3, as DNA: TGTGCCAGCTCACCACGCGCAGGGAGTAGCACAGATACGCAGTATTTT. Amino acids: CASSPRAGSSTDTQYF. The variable domain in full, with the rest retrieved from reference TRBV18 and TRBJ2-3, is NAGVMQNPRHLVRRRGQEARLRCSPMKGHSHVYWYRQLPEEGLKFMVYLQKENIIDESGMPKERFSAEFPKEGPSILRIQQVVRGDSAAYFCASSPRAGSSTDTQYFGPGTRLTVL.

Ten or more counts support this clone. The J gene is TRBJ2-2, the V gene TRBV7-2; 16 nucleotides line up with TRBD2. After removal of 7 bases from V and 4 bases from J, the junction contained 12 bases not matched to a gene. CDR3 length equals 19 residues. Germline V gene lookup returns CDR1 SGHTA and CDR2 FQGNSA. This CDR3 is CASIPPGLAGGRATGELFF. The CDR3 DNA reads TGTGCCAGCATCCCACCGGGACTAGCGGGGGGGCGAGCCACCGGGGAGCTGTTTTTT. The whole variable domain, remainder taken from reference TRBV7-2 and TRBJ2-2, is GAGVSQSPSNKVTEKGKDVELRCDPISGHTALYWYRQSLGQGLEFLIYFQGNSAPDKSGLPSDRFSAERTGGSVSTLTIQRTQQEDSAVYLCASIPPGLAGGRATGELFFGEGSRLTVL.

This clone was seen repeatedly, ten times or more. The CDR3 loop reads CASSQASSGRMDEQFF. The CDR3 DNA sequence: TGTGCCAGCAGCCAAGCCTCTAGCGGGAGGATGGATGAGCAGTTCTTC. V is TRBV3-1 and J is TRBJ2-1; TRBD2 matches 11 bases. Germline CDR1 is LGHDT and CDR2 is YNNKEL (reference sequence). This CDR3 spans 16 amino acids. V shed 1 base and J 8 bases; nucleotides not matched to a gene: 7.